Presented here are 3 T cell receptor beta chains from one specimen sequenced in a study of blood T cell repertoires in COVID-19. Assay used: immunoSEQ multiplex PCR; TCRdb lists only in-frame clones, some missing. The sample yields almost 350,000 clones, 89% seen once. Source material: peripheral blood. These receptor sequences come from a woman aged 55-69 years with COVID-19, enrolled during active disease.

The chain uses TRBV18 and TRBJ1-1; 10 positions agree with TRBD1. Germline CDR1 is KGHSH and CDR2 is LQKENI. V was clipped by 1 base and J by 3 bases; unmatched bases: 5. This CDR3 comprises 16 residues. CDR3 bases: TGTGCCAGCTCACCACTTTCGGGACAGGGGTACACTGAAGCTTTCTTT. Its translation: CASSPLSGQGYTEAFF.

This chain links TRBV7-9 with TRBJ2-7, with 8 bases identical to TRBD2. V lost 3 bases and J lost 5; bases outside the gene matches: 6. Germline V gene data show CDR1 as SEHNR and CDR2 as FQNEAQ (reference sequence). The CDR3 sequence is 14 residues long. DNA of the CDR3: TGTGCCAGCAGCTTCGGGGGGGAAAAGAACGAGCAGTACTTC. Translated, it gives CASSFGGEKNEQYF.

The rearrangement links TRBV28 to TRBJ1-5; 9 nucleotides agree with TRBD1. Germline-derived CDR1 and CDR2 are MDHEN and SYDVKM. With 5 bases clipped from V and 7 bases from J, the junction kept 12 bases outside the gene matches. The CDR3 has 16 amino acids. The CDR3 nucleotides read TGTGCCAGCAGTATTACCGGGACAGGGCCTGGGCAGCCCCAGCATTTT. It encodes CASSITGTGPGQPQHF.